This is a list of T cell receptor beta chains from one sample in a study of shared clonotypes between healthy human individuals. Some clones are missing from TCRdb's copy, which holds only in-frame ones; the method was immunoSEQ multiplex PCR. The data hold about 2.3 million clones, with 80% to 95% observed a single time. The sample comprised naive CD4+ T cells from PBMCs. These receptors all come from a man between 18 and 35 years old in good health. Some clones in this sample may be carry-over from other donors' samples. Both conserved end residues are part of each CDR3. Fields, in order: clone size, CDR3 length, D gene, V gene, J gene, CDR3 protein, CDR3 DNA. D genes are given only for firm matches. Clone size is stated in some rows and not others, as once, few, many or a class when expanded.

once,14,.,TRBV7-8,TRBJ2-1,CASSLDFLYNEQFF,TGTGCCAGCAGCTTAGATTTTTTGTACAATGAGCAGTTCTTC
.,13,.,TRBV7-9,TRBJ1-1,CASSPDWDTEAFF,TGTGCCAGCAGCCCTGATTGGGACACTGAAGCTTTCTTT
.,12,.,TRBV29-1,TRBJ2-5,CSARRGVETQYF,TGCAGCGCCCGCCGGGGCGTGGAGACCCAGTACTTC
.,17,.,TRBV4-1,TRBJ2-1,CASSQDALGFKTNEQFF,TGCGCCAGCAGCCAAGACGCCCTGGGGTTCAAGACAAATGAGCAGTTCTTC
.,13,.,TRBV10-3,TRBJ1-1,CAISGLGNTEAFF,TGTGCCATCAGTGGTCTAGGTAACACTGAAGCTTTCTTT
.,15,.,TRBV28,TRBJ2-7,CASSSGRPAYYEQYF,TGTGCCAGCAGTTCTGGGCGTCCCGCGTACTACGAGCAGTACTTC
.,16,TRBD2,TRBV2,TRBJ2-1,CASSGAWLAGNNEQFF,TGTGCCAGCAGTGGGGCCTGGCTAGCGGGAAACAATGAGCAGTTCTTC
.,16,TRBD2,TRBV9,TRBJ2-1,CASSPYRGLPGNEQFF,TGTGCCAGCAGCCCTTACCGGGGACTACCTGGGAATGAGCAGTTCTTC
.,14,.,TRBV7-8,TRBJ1-5,CASSLAAVNQPQHF,TGTGCCAGCAGCTTAGCGGCAGTGAATCAGCCCCAGCATTTT
.,16,TRBD2,TRBV28,TRBJ2-1,CASSFLTSGSSNEQFF,TGTGCCAGCAGTTTCCTGACTAGCGGGAGCTCCAATGAGCAGTTCTTC
.,14,.,TRBV28,TRBJ2-5,CASSLGSYQETQYF,TGTGCCAGCAGTTTGGGCTCGTACCAAGAGACCCAGTACTTC
once,13,.,TRBV30,TRBJ2-5,CAWTTGPQGTQYF,TGTGCCTGGACAACAGGGCCACAAGGGACCCAGTACTTC
.,13,.,TRBV19,TRBJ1-1,CASREAWGTEAFF,TGTGCCAGTAGGGAGGCTTGGGGCACTGAAGCTTTCTTT
.,13,.,TRBV2,TRBJ1-4,CASSVQGDEKLFF,TGTGCCAGCAGTGTGCAGGGCGACGAAAAACTGTTTTTT
once,13,.,TRBV30,TRBJ1-5,CAWSGNSNQPQHF,TGTGCCTGGAGTGGGAATAGCAATCAGCCCCAGCATTTT
.,14,TRBD1,TRBV5-6,TRBJ1-2,CASSQTTGGVGYTF,TGTGCCAGCAGCCAAACAACAGGGGGCGTTGGCTACACCTTC
.,16,.,TRBV4-1,TRBJ2-3,CASSQGSGFSTDTQYF,TGCGCCAGCAGCCAAGGTTCGGGTTTTAGCACAGATACGCAGTATTTT
.,14,TRBD1,TRBV6-6,TRBJ2-6,CASSSQGAANVLTF,TGTGCCAGCAGTTCCCAGGGGGCGGCCAACGTCCTGACTTTC
.,13,.,TRBV6-5,TRBJ2-6,CASGAAGANVLTF,TGTGCCAGCGGGGCTGCTGGGGCCAACGTCCTGACTTTC
.,15,TRBD1,TRBV11-3,TRBJ2-1,CASSSRTGEGNEQFF,TGTGCCAGCAGCTCCCGGACAGGGGAGGGCAATGAGCAGTTCTTC
.,13,.,TRBV28,TRBJ2-7,CASSMSKGPEQYF,TGTGCCAGCAGCATGTCAAAGGGCCCCGAGCAGTACTTC
.,14,.,TRBV5-6,TRBJ1-3,CASSLGQSGNTIYF,TGTGCCAGCAGCTTGGGACAGTCTGGAAACACCATATATTTT
.,13,.,TRBV19,TRBJ2-4,CASSEGSKNIQYF,TGTGCCAGTAGTGAGGGTTCCAAAAACATTCAGTACTTC
.,14,.,TRBV2,TRBJ1-5,CASTIIQAGQPQHF,TGTGCCAGCACCATTATACAGGCAGGTCAGCCCCAGCATTTT
.,12,.,TRBV2,TRBJ2-7,CASSAGGYEQYF,TGTGCCAGCAGTGCCGGGGGCTACGAGCAGTACTTC
.,16,TRBD1,TRBV5-1,TRBJ2-7,CASSLAPQGSSYEQYF,TGCGCCAGCAGCTTGGCTCCACAGGGGTCATCCTACGAGCAGTACTTC
.,12,.,TRBV29-1,TRBJ2-5,CSVDRGRETQYF,TGCAGCGTCGACCGAGGGCGAGAGACCCAGTACTTC
.,14,.,TRBV7-2,TRBJ2-5,CASSFQTGQETQYF,TGTGCCAGCAGCTTCCAGACAGGACAAGAGACCCAGTACTTC
.,15,.,TRBV7-8,TRBJ1-2,CASSAVRLRTGGYTF,TGTGCCAGCAGCGCCGTTCGACTCCGGACGGGGGGCTACACCTTC
.,12,.,TRBV30,TRBJ1-2,CAWAASELGYTF,TGTGCCTGGGCCGCCAGTGAGCTGGGCTACACCTTC
.,14,TRBD1,TRBV5-4,TRBJ2-5,CASSFPGGTETQYF,TGTGCCAGCAGTTTTCCAGGGGGCACGGAGACCCAGTACTTC
.,14,.,TRBV29-1,TRBJ2-6,CSVMGGSGANVLTF,TGCAGCGTCATGGGCGGGTCTGGGGCCAACGTCCTGACTTTC
.,14,.,TRBV9,TRBJ2-1,CASSVMGIYNEQFF,TGTGCCAGCAGCGTTATGGGGATCTACAATGAGCAGTTCTTC
.,13,.,TRBV25-1,TRBJ1-2,CASTLGHGYGYTF,TGTGCCAGCACCCTCGGACACGGCTATGGCTACACCTTC
.,15,TRBD1,TRBV6-6,TRBJ2-7,CASKQPGQGFYEQYF,TGTGCCAGCAAGCAGCCGGGACAGGGCTTCTACGAGCAGTACTTC
.,16,.,TRBV9,TRBJ2-5,CASSVGMGVLQETQYF,TGTGCCAGCAGCGTAGGGATGGGAGTCCTCCAGGAGACCCAGTACTTC
.,14,TRBD1,TRBV5-1,TRBJ2-7,CASSPTGQGYEQYF,TGCGCCAGCAGCCCTACGGGACAGGGCTACGAGCAGTACTTC
once,17,TRBD2,TRBV28,TRBJ2-2,CASSLLAGGEATGELFF,TGTGCCAGCAGTTTACTAGCGGGAGGTGAGGCTACCGGGGAGCTGTTTTTT
.,14,TRBD1,TRBV19,TRBJ1-1,CASSWGQTNTEAFF,TGTGCCAGTAGTTGGGGACAGACGAACACTGAAGCTTTCTTT
.,16,.,TRBV7-2,TRBJ1-2,CASSFRSRGAGYGYTF,TGTGCCAGCAGCTTTCGTAGTAGGGGCGCAGGATATGGCTACACCTTC
.,14,.,TRBV7-2,TRBJ1-2,CASSLTGQSYGYTF,TGTGCCAGCAGCCTTACTGGACAGAGTTATGGCTACACCTTC
.,17,TRBD2,TRBV4-2,TRBJ2-5,CASSQVWAGGSQETQYF,TGTGCCAGCAGCCAAGTATGGGCGGGAGGATCCCAAGAGACCCAGTACTTC
.,14,.,TRBV6-5,TRBJ2-7,CASSKGPGVLEQYF,TGTGCCAGCAGTAAGGGGCCGGGGGTCTTAGAGCAGTACTTC
.,15,.,TRBV25-1,TRBJ1-5,CASSEGRASNQPQHF,TGTGCCAGCAGTGAGGGCAGGGCGAGCAATCAGCCCCAGCATTTT
.,14,.,TRBV14,TRBJ1-3,CASSQDGGGNTIYF,TGTGCCAGCAGCCAAGACGGCGGTGGAAACACCATATATTTT
.,17,TRBD1,TRBV28,TRBJ1-4,CASRGPIFRQGSEKLFF,TGTGCCAGCAGAGGTCCTATTTTTAGACAGGGGTCGGAAAAACTGTTTTTT
.,16,.,TRBV5-6,TRBJ2-6,CASSLNGHPGANVLTF,TGTGCCAGCAGCTTAAACGGGCATCCTGGGGCCAACGTCCTGACTTTC
.,14,.,TRBV7-2,TRBJ1-3,CASSQDSPGNTIYF,TGTGCCAGCAGCCAGGACAGCCCTGGAAACACCATATATTTT
once,14,.,TRBV5-6,TRBJ1-4,CASSSGRTNEKLFF,TGTGCCAGCAGCTCAGGGCGAACTAATGAAAAACTGTTTTTT
.,15,TRBD1,TRBV5-1,TRBJ2-2,CASRKGQGISEELFF,TGCGCCAGCAGAAAGGGACAGGGGATTTCTGAGGAGCTGTTTTTT
.,14,TRBD1,TRBV27,TRBJ1-4,CASSRTGGDEKLFF,TGTGCCAGCAGCCGGACAGGGGGGGATGAAAAACTGTTTTTT
once,17,TRBD2,TRBV27,TRBJ2-1,CASSERVLAGAYNEQFF,TGTGCCAGCAGTGAAAGGGTGCTAGCGGGAGCATACAATGAGCAGTTCTTC
.,14,.,TRBV28,TRBJ1-1,CASIRGLMNTEAFF,TGTGCCAGCATCCGGGGGTTAATGAACACTGAAGCTTTCTTT
.,14,TRBD1,TRBV5-1,TRBJ2-1,CASSLSQGANEQFF,TGCGCCAGCAGCTTGTCACAGGGGGCCAATGAGCAGTTCTTC
.,17,TRBD1,TRBV27,TRBJ2-2,CASSPIRTGGPTGELFF,TGTGCCAGCAGTCCCATCAGGACAGGGGGTCCCACCGGGGAGCTGTTTTTT
.,11,.,TRBV30,TRBJ1-6,CAWSLNSPLHF,TGTGCCTGGAGCCTAAATTCACCCCTCCACTTT
.,20,TRBD2,TRBV9,TRBJ2-3,CASSVGGLAGAYTRTDTQYF,TGTGCCAGCAGCGTAGGTGGACTAGCGGGAGCATATACACGGACAGATACGCAGTATTTT
.,18,TRBD2,TRBV2,TRBJ2-1,CASSPGRWAGGGYNEQFF,TGTGCCAGCAGCCCGGGCAGGTGGGCGGGAGGGGGCTACAATGAGCAGTTCTTC
once,19,TRBD2,TRBV4-2,TRBJ2-2,CASSQEGTSGSANTGELFF,TGTGCCAGCAGCCAGGAAGGGACTAGCGGCTCCGCGAACACCGGGGAGCTGTTTTTT
.,10,.,TRBV6-4,TRBJ2-1,CASSVNEQFF,TGTGCCAGCAGTGTGAATGAGCAGTTCTTC